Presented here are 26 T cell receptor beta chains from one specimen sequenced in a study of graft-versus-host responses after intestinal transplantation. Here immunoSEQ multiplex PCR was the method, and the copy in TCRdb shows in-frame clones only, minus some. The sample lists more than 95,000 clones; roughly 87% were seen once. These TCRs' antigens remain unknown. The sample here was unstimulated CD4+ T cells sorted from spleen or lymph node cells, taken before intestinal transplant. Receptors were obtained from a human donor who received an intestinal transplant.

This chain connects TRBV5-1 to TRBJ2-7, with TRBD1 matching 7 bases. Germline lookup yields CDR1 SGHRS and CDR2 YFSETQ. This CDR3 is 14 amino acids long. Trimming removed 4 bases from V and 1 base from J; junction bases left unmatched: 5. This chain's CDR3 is CASSVMTGSYEQYF. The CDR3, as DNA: TGCGCCAGCAGCGTAATGACAGGGTCCTACGAGCAGTACTTC.

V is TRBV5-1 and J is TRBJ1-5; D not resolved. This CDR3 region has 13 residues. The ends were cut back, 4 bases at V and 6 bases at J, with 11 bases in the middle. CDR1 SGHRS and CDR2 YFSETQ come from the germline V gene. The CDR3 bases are TGCGCCAGCAGCCTCTCTGGAGGTCAGCCCCAGCATTTT. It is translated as CASSLSGGQPQHF.

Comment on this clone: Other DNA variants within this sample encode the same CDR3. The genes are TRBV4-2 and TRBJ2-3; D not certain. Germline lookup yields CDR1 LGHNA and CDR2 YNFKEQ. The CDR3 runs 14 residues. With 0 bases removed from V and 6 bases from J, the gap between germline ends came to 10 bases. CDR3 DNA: TGTGCCAGCAGCCAAGACCCCTCCGGGGATACGCAGTATTTT. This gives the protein CASSQDPSGDTQYF.

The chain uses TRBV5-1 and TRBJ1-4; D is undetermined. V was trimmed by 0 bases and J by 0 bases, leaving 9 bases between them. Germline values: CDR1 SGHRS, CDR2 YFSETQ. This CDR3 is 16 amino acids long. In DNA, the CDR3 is TGCGCCAGCAGCTTGGGCAGCCGCACAACTAATGAAAAACTGTTTTTT. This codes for CASSLGSRTTNEKLFF.

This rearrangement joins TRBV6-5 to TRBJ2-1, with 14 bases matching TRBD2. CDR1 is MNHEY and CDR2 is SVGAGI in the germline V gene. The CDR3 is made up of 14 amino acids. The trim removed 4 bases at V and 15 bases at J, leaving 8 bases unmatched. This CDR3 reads CASSWGTSGSFWFF. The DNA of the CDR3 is TGTGCCAGCAGTTGGGGGACTAGCGGGAGTTTCTGGTTCTTC.

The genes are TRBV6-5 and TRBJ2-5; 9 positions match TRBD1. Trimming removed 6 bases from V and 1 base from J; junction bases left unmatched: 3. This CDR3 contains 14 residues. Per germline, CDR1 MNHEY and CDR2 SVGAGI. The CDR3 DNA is TGTGCCAGCAGACCGGGACAGGGCCAAGAGACCCAGTACTTC. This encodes CASRPGQGQETQYF.

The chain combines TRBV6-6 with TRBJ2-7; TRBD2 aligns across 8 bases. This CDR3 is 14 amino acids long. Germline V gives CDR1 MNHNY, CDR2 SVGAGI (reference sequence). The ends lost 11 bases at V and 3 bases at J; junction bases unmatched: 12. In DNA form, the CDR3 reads TGTGCCTGCCGGTTGAAGCGGGGGAACTACGAGCAGTACTTC. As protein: CACRLKRGNYEQYF.

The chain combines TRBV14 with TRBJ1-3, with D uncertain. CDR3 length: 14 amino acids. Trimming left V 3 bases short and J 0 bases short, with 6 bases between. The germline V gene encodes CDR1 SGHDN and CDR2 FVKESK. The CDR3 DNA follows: TGTGCCAGCAGCCACGTTGGCTCTGGAAACACCATATATTTT. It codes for CASSHVGSGNTIYF.

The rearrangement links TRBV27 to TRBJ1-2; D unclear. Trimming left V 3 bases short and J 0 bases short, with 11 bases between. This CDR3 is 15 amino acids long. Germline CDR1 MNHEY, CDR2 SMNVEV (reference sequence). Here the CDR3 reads CASSFSGLANYGYTF. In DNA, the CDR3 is TGTGCCAGCAGTTTTTCCGGGCTAGCTAACTATGGCTACACCTTC.

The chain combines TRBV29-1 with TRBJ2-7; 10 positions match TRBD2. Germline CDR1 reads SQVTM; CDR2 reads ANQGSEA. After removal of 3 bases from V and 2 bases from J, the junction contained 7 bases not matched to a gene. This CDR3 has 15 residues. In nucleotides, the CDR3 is TGCAGCGTTGAGTTTGAACTAGCGGGGACCTACGAGCAGTACTTC. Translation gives CSVEFELAGTYEQYF.

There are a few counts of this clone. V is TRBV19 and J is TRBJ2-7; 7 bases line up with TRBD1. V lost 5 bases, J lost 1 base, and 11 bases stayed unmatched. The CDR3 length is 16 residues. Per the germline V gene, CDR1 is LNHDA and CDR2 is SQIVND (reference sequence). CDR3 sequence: CASSALSGTASYEQYF. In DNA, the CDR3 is TGTGCCAGTAGTGCCCTGTCCGGGACAGCGTCCTACGAGCAGTACTTC.

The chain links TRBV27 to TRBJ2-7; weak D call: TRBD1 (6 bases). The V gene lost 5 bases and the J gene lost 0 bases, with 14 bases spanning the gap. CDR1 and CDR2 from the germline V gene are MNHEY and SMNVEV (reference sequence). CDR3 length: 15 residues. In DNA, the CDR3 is TGTGCCAGCAGTACTTATGGGGGACACTCCTACGAGCAGTACTTC. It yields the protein CASSTYGGHSYEQYF.

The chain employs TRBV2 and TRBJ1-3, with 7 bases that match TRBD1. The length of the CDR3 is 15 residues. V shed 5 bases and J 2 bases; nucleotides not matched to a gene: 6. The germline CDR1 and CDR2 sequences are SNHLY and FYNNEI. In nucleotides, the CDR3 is TGTGCCAGCAGTACAGGGGCTTTAGCTGGAAACACCATATATTTT. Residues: CASSTGALAGNTIYF. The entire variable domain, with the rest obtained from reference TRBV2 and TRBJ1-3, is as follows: EPEVTQTPSHQVTQMGQEVILRCVPISNHLYFYWYRQILGQKVEFLVSFYNNEISEKSEIFDDQFSVERPDGSNFTLKIRSTKLEDSAMYFCASSTGALAGNTIYFGEGSWLTVV.

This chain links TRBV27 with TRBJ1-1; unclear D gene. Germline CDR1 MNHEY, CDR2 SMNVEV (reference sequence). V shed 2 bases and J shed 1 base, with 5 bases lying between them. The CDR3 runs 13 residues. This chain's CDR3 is CASSLKANTEAFF. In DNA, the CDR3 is TGTGCCAGCAGTTTAAAGGCGAACACTGAAGCTTTCTTT.

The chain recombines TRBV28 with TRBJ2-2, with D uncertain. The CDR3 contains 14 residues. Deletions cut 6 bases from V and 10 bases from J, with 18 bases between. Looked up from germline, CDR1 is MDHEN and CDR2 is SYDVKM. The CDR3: CASSSTVPRLELFF. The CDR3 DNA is TGTGCCAGCAGCTCCACTGTTCCGCGTTTGGAGCTGTTTTTT.

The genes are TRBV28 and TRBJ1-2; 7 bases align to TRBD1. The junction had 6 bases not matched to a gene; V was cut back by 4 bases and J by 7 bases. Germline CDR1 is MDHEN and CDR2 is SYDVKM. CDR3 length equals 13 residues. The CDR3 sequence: CASSWGQLGGYTF. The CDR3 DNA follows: TGTGCCAGCAGTTGGGGACAGTTGGGTGGCTACACCTTC.

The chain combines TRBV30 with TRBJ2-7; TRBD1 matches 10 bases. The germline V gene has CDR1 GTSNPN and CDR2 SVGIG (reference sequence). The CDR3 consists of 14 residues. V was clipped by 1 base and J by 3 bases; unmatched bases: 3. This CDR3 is CAWSGTGGLYEQYF. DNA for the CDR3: TGTGCCTGGAGTGGGACAGGGGGGCTCTACGAGCAGTACTTC.

The CDR3 region is CASSPTGGKTEAFF. Written as DNA, the CDR3 is TGTGCCAGCAGCCCGACAGGGGGCAAGACTGAAGCTTTCTTT. The chain joins TRBV7-9 to TRBJ1-1; TRBD1 aligns across 10 bases. V lost 5 bases, J lost 5 bases, and 5 bases stayed unmatched. The CDR3 loop spans 14 amino acids. Germline values: CDR1 SEHNR, CDR2 FQNEAQ (reference sequence). Supplemented by reference TRBV7-9 and TRBJ1-1, the full variable domain reads DTGVSQNPRHKITKRGQNVTFRCDPISEHNRLYWYRQTLGQGPEFLTYFQNEAQLEKSRLLSDRFSAERPKGSFSTLEIQRTEQGDSAMYLCASSPTGGKTEAFFGQGTRLTVV.

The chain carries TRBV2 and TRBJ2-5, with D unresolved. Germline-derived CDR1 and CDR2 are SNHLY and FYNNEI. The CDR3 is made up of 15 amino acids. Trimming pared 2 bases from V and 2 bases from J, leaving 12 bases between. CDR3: CASSELFGFQETQYF. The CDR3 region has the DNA TGTGCCAGCAGTGAATTGTTTGGCTTTCAAGAGACCCAGTACTTC. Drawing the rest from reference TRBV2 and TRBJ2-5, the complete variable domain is EPEVTQTPSHQVTQMGQEVILRCVPISNHLYFYWYRQILGQKVEFLVSFYNNEISEKSEIFDDQFSVERPDGSNFTLKIRSTKLEDSAMYFCASSELFGFQETQYFGPGTRLLVL.

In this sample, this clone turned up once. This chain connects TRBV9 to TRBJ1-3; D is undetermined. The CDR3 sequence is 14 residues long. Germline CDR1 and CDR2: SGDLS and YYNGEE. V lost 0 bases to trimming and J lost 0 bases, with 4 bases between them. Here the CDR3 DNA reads TGTGCCAGCAGCGTAGAGGGCTCTGGAAACACCATATATTTT. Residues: CASSVEGSGNTIYF. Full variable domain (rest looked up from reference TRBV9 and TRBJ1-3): DSGVTQTPKHLITATGQRVTLRCSPRSGDLSVYWYQQSLDQGLQFLIQYYNGEERAKGNILERFSAQQFPDLHSELNLSSLELGDSALYFCASSVEGSGNTIYFGEGSWLTVV.

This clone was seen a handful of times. CDR3 DNA: TGTGCCAGCAGCTTATGCAGGGGATACAATGAGCAGTTCTTC. Translated: CASSLCRGYNEQFF. The rearrangement uses TRBV5-4 and TRBJ2-1; a possible D gene is TRBD1 (6 bases). With 2 bases removed from V and 4 bases from J, the gap between germline ends came to 10 bases. From germline, CDR1 is SGHNT and CDR2 YYREEE (reference sequence). CDR3 length equals 14 residues.

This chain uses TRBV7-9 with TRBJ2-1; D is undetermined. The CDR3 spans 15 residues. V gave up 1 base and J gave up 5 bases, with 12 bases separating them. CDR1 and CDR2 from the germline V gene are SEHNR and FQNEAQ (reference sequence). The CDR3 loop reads CASSLGTARHNEQFF. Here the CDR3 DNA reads TGTGCCAGCAGCTTAGGGACGGCTCGTCACAATGAGCAGTTCTTC.

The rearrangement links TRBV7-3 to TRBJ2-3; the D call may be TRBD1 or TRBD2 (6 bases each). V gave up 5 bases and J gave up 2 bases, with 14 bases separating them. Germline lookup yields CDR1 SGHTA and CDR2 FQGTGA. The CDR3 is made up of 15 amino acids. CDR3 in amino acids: CASSPRGAPTDTQYF. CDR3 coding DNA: TGTGCCAGCAGCCCAAGGGGGGCCCCCACAGATACGCAGTATTTT. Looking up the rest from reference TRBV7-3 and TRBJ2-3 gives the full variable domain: GAGVSQTPSNKVTEKGKYVELRCDPISGHTALYWYRQSLGQGPEFLIYFQGTGAADDSGLPNDRFFAVRPEGSVSTLKIQRTERGDSAVYLCASSPRGAPTDTQYFGPGTRLTVL.

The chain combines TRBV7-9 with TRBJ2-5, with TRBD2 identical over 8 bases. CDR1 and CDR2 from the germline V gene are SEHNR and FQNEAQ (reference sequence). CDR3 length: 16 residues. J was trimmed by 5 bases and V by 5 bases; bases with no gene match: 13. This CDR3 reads CASSPRGGSRRETQYF. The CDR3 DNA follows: TGTGCCAGCAGCCCCCGGGGGGGTTCGCGCAGGGAGACCCAGTACTTC.

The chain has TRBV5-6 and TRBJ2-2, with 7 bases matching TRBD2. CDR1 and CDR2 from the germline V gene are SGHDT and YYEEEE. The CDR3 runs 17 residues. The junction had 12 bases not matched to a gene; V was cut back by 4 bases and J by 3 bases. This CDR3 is CASSRRGGSKYTGELFF. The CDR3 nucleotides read TGTGCCAGCAGCCGAAGGGGCGGGAGTAAGTACACCGGGGAGCTGTTTTTT.

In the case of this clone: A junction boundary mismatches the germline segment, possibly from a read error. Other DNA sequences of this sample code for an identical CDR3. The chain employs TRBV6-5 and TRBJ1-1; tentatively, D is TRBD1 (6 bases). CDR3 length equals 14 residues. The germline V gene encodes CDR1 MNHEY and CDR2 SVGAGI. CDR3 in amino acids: CASSNTPRDTEAFF. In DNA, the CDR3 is TGTGCCAGCAGCAATACCCCGAGGGACACTGAGGCTTTCTTT.